Each of the 23 T cell receptor beta chains below was sequenced from the same sample in a study of blood T cell repertoires in COVID-19. Sequencing used immunoSEQ multiplex PCR; TCRdb keeps in-frame clones, though not all of them. The profile shows a few hundred thousand clones, about 91% of them singletons. The sample consisted of peripheral blood. All receptors derive from a person in their late teens or twenties with COVID-19, enrolled during active disease.

This clone occurred a few times. This sample includes further DNA sequences coding for the same CDR3. The DNA for the CDR3 is TGTGCCAGCAGTTCTGGACTATTCTACGAGCAGTACTTC. Translation gives CASSSGLFYEQYF. The chain uses TRBV27 and TRBJ2-7; possibly TRBD2 for D (6 bases). The germline V gene encodes CDR1 MNHEY and CDR2 SMNVEV (reference sequence). V shed 4 bases and J shed 3 bases, with 10 bases lying between them. The CDR3 has 13 residues.

J is TRBJ1-5 and V is TRBV30; no firm D call. CDR3 size: 12 residues. Trimming pared 0 bases from V and 5 bases from J, leaving 5 bases between. CDR1 GTSNPN and CDR2 SVGIG come from the germline V gene (reference sequence). CDR3 residues: CAWSVPYQPQHF. DNA for the CDR3: TGTGCCTGGAGTGTTCCCTATCAGCCCCAGCATTTT.

The chain recombines TRBV11-2 with TRBJ1-2; a possible D gene is TRBD1 (5 bases). Between the trimmed V and J ends, which lost 5 bases and 1 base, there was a span of 17 bases. The CDR3 contains 16 residues. In germline, CDR1 is SGHAT, CDR2 FQNNGV. The CDR3 bases are TGTGCCAGCAGCCCCCTACAGGCCAACAGTAACTATGGCTACACCTTC. Translated: CASSPLQANSNYGYTF.

The gene calls are TRBV19 and TRBJ2-7; the match to TRBD2 covers 14 bases. The CDR3 has 16 residues. J gave up 3 bases and V 4 bases, and 5 bases lay outside the gene matches. Germline V CDR1 and CDR2: LNHDA, SQIVND (reference sequence). The CDR3 bases are TGTGCCAGTAGTACCCGAGGGACTAGCGGGAGCTACGAGCAGTACTTC. It specifies CASSTRGTSGSYEQYF.

This chain joins TRBV5-6 and TRBJ2-3, with 9 bases fitting TRBD2. CDR1 SGHDT and CDR2 YYEEEE come from the germline V gene. This CDR3 is 15 amino acids long. J lost 5 bases, V lost 0 bases, and 4 bases had no gene match. The CDR3 spells CASSLVSLAGDTQYF. CDR3 DNA sequence: TGTGCCAGCAGCTTGGTGTCACTAGCGGGAGATACGCAGTATTTT. Based on the CDR3 plus reference TRBV5-6 and TRBJ2-3, the full variable domain is DAGVTQSPTHLIKTRGQQVTLRCSPKSGHDTVSWYQQALGQGPQFIFQYYEEEERQRGNFPDRFSGHQFPNYSSELNVNALLLGDSALYLCASSLVSLAGDTQYFGPGTRLTVL.

A single count supports this clone. The chain recombines TRBV7-9 with TRBJ2-3, with TRBD1 matching 9 bases. The V gene's germline CDR1 is SEHNR and CDR2 FQNEAQ (reference sequence). The CDR3 extends over 16 amino acids. V lost 1 base and J lost 5; bases outside the gene matches: 7. The CDR3 coding sequence is TGTGCCAGCAGCTTAGTGGGGACAGGGATGGGAGATACGCAGTATTTT. The encoded protein is CASSLVGTGMGDTQYF.

The chain recombines TRBV9 with TRBJ2-3, with a weak D call TRBD1 (6 bases). The length of the CDR3 is 16 residues. Per germline, CDR1 SGDLS and CDR2 YYNGEE. With 0 bases removed from V and 0 bases from J, the gap between germline ends came to 11 bases. In DNA, the CDR3 is TGTGCCAGCAGCGTAGCGGGACACATTAGCACAGATACGCAGTATTTT. Amino acids: CASSVAGHISTDTQYF.

The genes are TRBV6-6 and TRBJ2-1; 9 nucleotides line up with TRBD2. Germline V CDR1 and CDR2: MNHNY, SVGAGI (reference sequence). CDR3 length: 18 amino acids. The junction had 12 bases not matched to a gene; V was cut back by 5 bases and J by 1 base. The CDR3: CASSPGATAGGSYNEQFF. CDR3 nucleotide sequence: TGTGCCAGCAGTCCGGGAGCCACAGCGGGAGGTTCCTACAATGAGCAGTTCTTC.

V is TRBV5-4 and J is TRBJ1-1; 11 bases are a match to TRBD1. V was pared by 0 bases and J by 0 bases, with 7 bases of the junction left unmatched. CDR1 SGHNT and CDR2 YYREEE come from the germline V gene (reference sequence). The length of the CDR3 is 18 residues. The CDR3 region has the DNA TGTGCCAGCAGCTTGGTAGTGGGACAGGGGGTTGTGAACACTGAAGCTTTCTTT. Amino acid sequence: CASSLVVGQGVVNTEAFF.

V gene TRBV3-1 (or the pseudogene TRBV3-2) combines with J gene TRBJ1-2, with 7 bases lining up with TRBD1. The germline gives CDR1 LGHDT, CDR2 YNNKEL (reference sequence). There are 14 residues in the CDR3. Trimming took 4 bases from V and 7 from J; bases not matched to a gene: 9. DNA for the CDR3: TGTGCCAGCAGCCCCGAGACAGGGCGGATTGGCTACACCTTC. It specifies CASSPETGRIGYTF.

The chain is built from TRBV5-1 and TRBJ2-5; 10 nucleotides align to TRBD1. Germline V gives CDR1 SGHRS, CDR2 YFSETQ. This CDR3 region has 16 residues. V lost 4 bases to trimming and J lost 0 bases; unmatched junction nucleotides: 6. CDR3 in DNA: TGCGCCAGCAGCAGAGACAGGGGGCGCCACCAAGAGACCCAGTACTTC. Protein: CASSRDRGRHQETQYF.

This clone was seen a handful of times. The chain has TRBV27 and TRBJ2-7, with D perhaps matching TRBD1 (5 bases). The ends were cut back, 7 bases at V and 0 bases at J, with 16 bases in the middle. The CDR3 length is 15 residues. Germline loops: CDR1 MNHEY, CDR2 SMNVEV (reference sequence). The CDR3 DNA sequence: TGTGCCAGCAAAAAAGGGGCAGGGCACTCCTACGAGCAGTACTTC. Translated, it gives CASKKGAGHSYEQYF.

V is TRBV14 and J is TRBJ1-1; 7 bases are shared with TRBD1. Per the germline V gene, CDR1 is SGHDN and CDR2 is FVKESK. This CDR3 is built from 13 residues. With 1 base clipped from V and 12 bases from J, the junction kept 8 bases outside the gene matches. Written as DNA, the CDR3 is TGTGCCAGCAGCCAAGGTGGAGGGGGCGCGCCTTTCTTT. It translates to CASSQGGGGAPFF.

The CDR3 DNA reads as TGTGCCAGCAGTTTATTAAGCGGGATCGGGTACGAGCAGTACTTC. This sequence encodes CASSLLSGIGYEQYF. The rearrangement uses TRBV27 and TRBJ2-7; 7 bases are a match to TRBD2. In germline, CDR1 is MNHEY, CDR2 SMNVEV (reference sequence). The trim removed 1 base at V and 4 bases at J, leaving 7 bases unmatched. The length of the CDR3 is 15 residues.

This chain joins TRBV19 and TRBJ1-4; D uncertain. The germline V gene has CDR1 LNHDA and CDR2 SQIVND (reference sequence). V dropped 7 bases and J dropped 12 bases, with 15 bases sitting between them. There are 12 residues in the CDR3. The CDR3: CASTPGGGQLFF. The CDR3, as DNA: TGTGCCAGTACCCCCGGAGGTGGACAACTGTTTTTT.

The rearrangement links TRBV30 to TRBJ1-4; D is uncertain. V dropped 1 base and J dropped 6 bases, with 3 bases sitting between them. Germline V gene data show CDR1 as GTSNPN and CDR2 as SVGIG (reference sequence). The CDR3 is 11 residues long. CDR3 sequence: CAWSGDEKLFF. The CDR3 region has the DNA TGTGCCTGGAGTGGCGATGAAAAACTGTTTTTT.

This clone appeared a single time. This sequence joins TRBV11-2 and TRBJ2-7, with unresolved D. Between the trimmed V and J ends, which lost 5 bases and 2 bases, there was a span of 7 bases. The CDR3 spans 12 residues. From germline, CDR1 is SGHAT and CDR2 FQNNGV. CDR3 DNA: TGTGCCAGCAGCACACGTCCCTACGAGCAGTACTTC. It yields the protein CASSTRPYEQYF.

The gene calls are TRBV7-8 and TRBJ2-1, with 14 nucleotides matching TRBD2. The CDR3 contains 20 residues. After removal of 4 bases from V and 1 base from J, the junction contained 12 bases not matched to a gene. Germline lookup yields CDR1 SGHVS and CDR2 FQNEAQ. DNA of the CDR3: TGTGCCAGCAGCTCCCCTTCGGGACTAGCGGGAGCAGATTCCTACAATGAGCAGTTCTTC. This encodes CASSSPSGLAGADSYNEQFF. Complete variable domain (other parts from reference TRBV7-8 and TRBJ2-1): GAGVSQSPRYKVAKRGQDVALRCDPISGHVSLFWYQQALGQGPEFLTYFQNEAQLDKSGLPSDRFFAERPEGSVSTLKIQRTQQEDSAVYLCASSSPSGLAGADSYNEQFFGPGTRLTVL.

This clone appeared once. V usage is TRBV5-4 and J usage is TRBJ2-5, with 9 bases fitting TRBD2. The V and J ends lost 3 bases and 4 bases, in that order; junction bases with no gene match: 10. The germline V gene encodes CDR1 SGHNT and CDR2 YYREEE (reference sequence). The CDR3 length is 16 residues. CDR3 DNA sequence: TGTGCCAGCAGCTACGTGTCCCTAGCGGGGAGAGAGACCCAGTACTTC. Translation gives CASSYVSLAGRETQYF.

CDR3 amino acids: CASSLGSGSPGETQYF. CDR3 nucleotides: TGCGCCAGCAGCTTGGGCAGCGGGAGTCCCGGGGAGACCCAGTACTTC. This chain uses TRBV5-1 with TRBJ2-5, with 8 bases aligning to TRBD2. This CDR3 spans 16 amino acids. CDR1 is SGHRS, CDR2 YFSETQ, per germline. Germline trimming cut 0 bases from V and 5 bases from J; bases unmatched to any gene: 9.

This chain links TRBV5-1 with TRBJ1-1; unclear D gene. V lost 5 bases, J lost 1 base, and 9 bases lay in between. This CDR3 has 13 residues. Looked up from germline, CDR1 is SGHRS and CDR2 is YFSETQ. The CDR3 nucleotides are TGCGCCAGCAGATCCCAATGGAACACTGAAGCTTTCTTT. This translates into CASRSQWNTEAFF.

The chain joins TRBV27 to TRBJ1-3; tentative D call: TRBD1 (6 bases). This CDR3 has 14 residues. Germline values: CDR1 MNHEY, CDR2 SMNVEV (reference sequence). The V end was cut by 6 bases, the J end by 3 bases, with 12 bases between. CDR3 sequence reads: CASSPGTSGNTIYF. CDR3 DNA sequence: TGTGCCAGCAGCCCTGGGACAAGTGGAAACACCATATATTTT.

The chain couples TRBV28 to TRBJ2-7; D ambiguous. The germline CDR1 and CDR2 sequences are MDHEN and SYDVKM. V was shortened by 4 bases and J by 2 bases, with 15 bases between the two germline ends. The CDR3 has 15 amino acids. The DNA of the CDR3 is TGTGCCAGCAGTTCCCTCGAACTCATACCCTACGAGCAGTACTTC. Protein product: CASSSLELIPYEQYF.